The source of this T cell receptor beta chain is a study of T cells in Graves' hyperthyroidism and ophthalmopathy (dated by TCRdb to the late 2010s). As for the study more broadly: Peripheral blood samples were taken at the time of initial diagnosis, prior to any treatment. The paper reports TCR Vbeta CDR3 sequencing of about 140 peripheral blood samples: over 40 ophthalmopathy, about 75 hyperthyroidism and about 17 progressor patients. In about 6 Graves' hyperthyroidism patients, the study also compared T-cell repertoires from thyroid tissue with T-cell repertoires from blood. After blood sampling, hyperthyroidism patients were treated with methimazole at a starting dose of 30 mg daily, and ophthalmopathy patients were treated with high-dose intravenous methylprednisolone. Whether ophthalmopathy could be predicted prospectively was tested in an independent validation cohort made up of 18 to 20 hyperthyroidism patients plus 17 patients who later progressed to ophthalmopathy. For training and testing, the 80 to 100 patients in the discovery cohort were randomly divided in a 7:3 ratio. TCR V-J signatures able to tell the groups apart were searched for in a discovery cohort of about a hundred patients, of whom approximately 40 had Graves' ophthalmopathy and 55 to 65 had stable Graves' hyperthyroidism.

As for this clonotype: Its antigen remains undetermined. Base qualities were left out, and no much larger clone turns up one base away.

The TCR beta CDR3 regions were amplified from RNA transcripts. The TCR CDR3 was subjected to a first round of RT-PCR using the HTBI primer set and the Qiagen OneStep RT-PCR kit. Libraries were constructed in a second round of multiplex PCR, after which size selection and purification were performed. The libraries were sequenced on an Illumina HiSeq2000 using paired-end 100 bp reads. As for how the authors treated the data: Raw data were processed with SOAPnuke, discarding reads with adapters, uncalled bases, mean Phred below 15, or no exact constant-primer or identifier match. High-quality paired reads were merged with COPE v1.2.5, and unique nucleotide sequences were defined as clonotypes. Clonotypes were aligned to IMGT TRBV, TRBD and TRBJ reference segments using MiTCR v1.1. Analysis was restricted to V-J combinations with a frequency above 0.0001, which covered over 98% of repertoires. The TCS score was defined as the ratio of F50 (clonal expansion) to E x V (chaos), calculated using BLOSUM62-based TCRdist between CDR3 peptides within each V-J. Welch's t-statistics and random forest reduced several hundred V-J features to 10 to 15, which were used in a naive Bayes classifier (R e1071). The public reads were reanalyzed by TCRdb: fastp trimming at Q25, MiXCR alignment, in-frame beta chains only. Every entry covers one CDR3 protein and lists the most common genes and DNA from its rows. V and J calls and clone size were set by TCRdb, not the authors. The sample table shows 250,000 or so distinct CDR3 sequences, and 13% to 15% are seen once. Over 30% of the sample is taken by the ten largest.

Trimming at the junction amounts to 3 bases on V and 0 bases on J, and the germline ends lie 10 bases apart. The germline V gene gives CDR1 as SGDLS and CDR2 as YYNGEE. CDR3 length: 16 amino acids, cysteine to phenylalanine. This entry keeps only the CDR3 DNA: 48 bases, framed from base 1. Beyond this particular receptor, the publication reports: A model built on a 13 V-J signature distinguished ophthalmopathy from stable hyperthyroidism, reaching 85% to 90% sensitivity and under 84% specificity in cross-validation and 80%/75% in testing. Most expanded thyroid clonotypes (frequency above 0.001) were also found in blood, which suggests that blood repertoires may mirror thyroid immune responses. Sample size was not statistically predetermined, and investigators were not blinded to group allocation. In validation, progression to ophthalmopathy was predicted by the model with 65% to 71% sensitivity and 72% to 85% specificity, a median of around 6.5 months before onset.

Hyperthyroidism patients were newly diagnosed, had a disease duration of under 2 months, and were aged 18 to 65 years. The study excluded patients with uncontrolled infections, other autoimmune diseases, pregnancy or lactation. Diagnoses relied on clinical symptoms, serum thyroxine and TRAb, thyroid ultrasound and orbital computed tomography. For progressor patients, blood was drawn at the first diagnosis of hyperthyroidism, before any ophthalmopathy symptoms had appeared. Ficoll-Paque density gradient centrifugation was used to isolate PBMCs from approximately 10 ml of fresh peripheral blood. Progressor patients were first diagnosed with Graves' hyperthyroidism and then developed ophthalmopathy during follow-up. Total RNA was extracted using Trizol reagent, and RNA quality was assessed on an Agilent 2100 Bioanalyzer.

The chain is assembled from TRBV9 and TRBJ1-6; the D gene cannot be resolved reliably. This TCR was sampled from a woman aged 45-59 years with Graves' hyperthyroidism that later progressed to Graves' ophthalmopathy. The sample was blood. CDR3 region: CASSEEPRSYNSPLHF. The DNA sequence is TGTGCCAGCAGCGAGGAGCCTCGCTCCTATAATTCACCCCTCCACTTT.